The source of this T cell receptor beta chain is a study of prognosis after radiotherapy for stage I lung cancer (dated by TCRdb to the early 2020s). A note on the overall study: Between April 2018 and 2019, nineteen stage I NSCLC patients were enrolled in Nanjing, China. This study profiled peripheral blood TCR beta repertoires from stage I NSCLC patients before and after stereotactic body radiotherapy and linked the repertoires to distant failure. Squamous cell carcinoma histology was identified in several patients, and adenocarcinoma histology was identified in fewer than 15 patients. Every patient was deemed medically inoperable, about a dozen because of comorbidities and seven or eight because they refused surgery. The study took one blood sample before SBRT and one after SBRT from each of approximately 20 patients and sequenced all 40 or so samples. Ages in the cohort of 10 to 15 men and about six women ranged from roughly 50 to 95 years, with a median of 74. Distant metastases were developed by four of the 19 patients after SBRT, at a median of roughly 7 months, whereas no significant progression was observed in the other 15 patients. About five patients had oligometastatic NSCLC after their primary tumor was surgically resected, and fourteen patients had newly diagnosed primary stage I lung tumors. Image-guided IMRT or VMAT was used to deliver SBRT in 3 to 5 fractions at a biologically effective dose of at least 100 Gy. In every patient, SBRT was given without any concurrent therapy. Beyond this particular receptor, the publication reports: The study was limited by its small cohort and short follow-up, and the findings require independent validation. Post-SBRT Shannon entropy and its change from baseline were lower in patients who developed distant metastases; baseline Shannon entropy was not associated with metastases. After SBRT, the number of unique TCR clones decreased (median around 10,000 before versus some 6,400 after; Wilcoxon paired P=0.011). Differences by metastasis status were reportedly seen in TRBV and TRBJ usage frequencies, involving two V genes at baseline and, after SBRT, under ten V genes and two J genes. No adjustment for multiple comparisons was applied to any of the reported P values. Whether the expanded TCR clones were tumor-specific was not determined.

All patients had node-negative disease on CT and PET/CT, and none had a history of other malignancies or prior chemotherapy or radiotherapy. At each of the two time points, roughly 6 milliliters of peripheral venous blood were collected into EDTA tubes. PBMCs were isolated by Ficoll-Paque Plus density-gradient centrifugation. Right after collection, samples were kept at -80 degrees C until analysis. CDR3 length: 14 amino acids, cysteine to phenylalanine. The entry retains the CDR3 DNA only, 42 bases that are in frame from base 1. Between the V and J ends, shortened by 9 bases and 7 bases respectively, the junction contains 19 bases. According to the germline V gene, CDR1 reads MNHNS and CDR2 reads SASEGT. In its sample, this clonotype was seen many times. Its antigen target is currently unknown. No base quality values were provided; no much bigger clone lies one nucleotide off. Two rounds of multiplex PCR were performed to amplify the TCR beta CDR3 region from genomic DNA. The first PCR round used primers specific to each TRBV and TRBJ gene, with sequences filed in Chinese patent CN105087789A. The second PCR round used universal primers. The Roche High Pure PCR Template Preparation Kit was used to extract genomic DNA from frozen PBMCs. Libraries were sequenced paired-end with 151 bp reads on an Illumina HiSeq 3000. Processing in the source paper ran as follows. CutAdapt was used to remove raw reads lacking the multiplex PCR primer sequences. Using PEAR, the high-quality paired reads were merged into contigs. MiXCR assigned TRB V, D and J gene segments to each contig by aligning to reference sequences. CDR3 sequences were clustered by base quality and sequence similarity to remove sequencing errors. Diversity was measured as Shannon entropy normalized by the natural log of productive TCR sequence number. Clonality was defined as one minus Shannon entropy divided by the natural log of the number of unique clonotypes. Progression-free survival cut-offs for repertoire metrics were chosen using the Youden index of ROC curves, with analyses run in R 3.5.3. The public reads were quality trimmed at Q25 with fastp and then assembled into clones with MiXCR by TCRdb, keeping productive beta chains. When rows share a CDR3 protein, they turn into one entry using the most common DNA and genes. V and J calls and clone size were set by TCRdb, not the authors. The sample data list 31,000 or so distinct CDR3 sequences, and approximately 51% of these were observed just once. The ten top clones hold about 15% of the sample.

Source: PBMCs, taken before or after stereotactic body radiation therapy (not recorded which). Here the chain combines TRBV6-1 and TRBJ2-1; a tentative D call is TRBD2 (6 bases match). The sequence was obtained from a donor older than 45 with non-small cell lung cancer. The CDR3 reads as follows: CASFRDGGRNEQFF. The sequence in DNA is TGTGCCAGTTTTCGGGACGGGGGTCGGAATGAGCAGTTCTTC.